This passage covers 3 T cell receptor beta chains from one sample sequenced in a study of cytomegalovirus exposure and HLA in healthy donors. Use of 60 Vbeta and 13 Jbeta primers characterized the PCR. Here immunoSEQ multiplex PCR was the method, and the copy in TCRdb shows in-frame clones only, minus some. The sample consists of almost 85,000 clones, approximately 78% of them appearing once. Sequencing was carried out using PBMCs. The origin of the receptors is a male donor in good health and CMV-seropositive.

This clone was seen a handful of times. V usage is TRBV14 and J usage is TRBJ1-1; the D gene is possibly TRBD1 (6 bases). Trimming removed 0 bases at V and 10 bases at J, with 12 bases between. Germline assignment: CDR1 SGHDN and CDR2 FVKESK. This CDR3 spans 13 amino acids. The CDR3 loop reads CASSQDVRGRAFF. In nucleotides, the CDR3 is TGTGCCAGCAGCCAAGATGTGAGGGGGAGAGCTTTCTTT.

The chain carries TRBV19 and TRBJ2-3; 8 nucleotides align to TRBD2. Trimming removed 6 bases from V and 5 bases from J; junction bases left unmatched: 10. The CDR3 is 15 amino acids. Germline loops: CDR1 LNHDA, CDR2 SQIVND (reference sequence). In DNA form, the CDR3 reads TGTGCCAGTAGCACGGGAGCGGGAGTGAAAGATACGCAGTATTTT. Encoded protein: CASSTGAGVKDTQYF.

The rearrangement joins TRBV5-1 to TRBJ2-7, with 8 bases aligning to TRBD1. Germline loops: CDR1 SGHRS, CDR2 YFSETQ. With V trimmed by 2 bases and J by 3 bases, 7 bases remained unmatched. The CDR3 runs to 15 residues. CDR3 in DNA: TGCGCCAGCAGCTTCACCGGGACAGGATTCTACGAGCAGTACTTC. It translates to CASSFTGTGFYEQYF. The full variable domain, in which reference TRBV5-1 and TRBJ2-7 provide the parts outside the CDR3, is KAGVTQTPRYLIKTRGQQVTLSCSPISGHRSVSWYQQTPGQGLQFLFEYFSETQRNKGNFPGRFSGRQFSNSRSEMNVSTLELGDSALYLCASSFTGTGFYEQYFGPGTRLTVT.